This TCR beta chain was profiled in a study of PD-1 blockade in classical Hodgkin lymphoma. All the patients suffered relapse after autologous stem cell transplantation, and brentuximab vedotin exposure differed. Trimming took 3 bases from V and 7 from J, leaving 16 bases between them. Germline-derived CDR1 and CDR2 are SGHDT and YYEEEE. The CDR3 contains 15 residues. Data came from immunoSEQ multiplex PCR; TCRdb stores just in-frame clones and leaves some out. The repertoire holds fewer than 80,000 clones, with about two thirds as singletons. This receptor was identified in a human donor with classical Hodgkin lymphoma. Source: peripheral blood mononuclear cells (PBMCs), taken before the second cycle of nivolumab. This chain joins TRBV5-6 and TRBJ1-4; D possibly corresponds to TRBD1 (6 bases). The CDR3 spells CASSSSGAPIEKLFF. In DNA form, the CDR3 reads TGTGCCAGCAGCTCGTCAGGGGCCCCTATTGAAAAACTGTTTTTT.